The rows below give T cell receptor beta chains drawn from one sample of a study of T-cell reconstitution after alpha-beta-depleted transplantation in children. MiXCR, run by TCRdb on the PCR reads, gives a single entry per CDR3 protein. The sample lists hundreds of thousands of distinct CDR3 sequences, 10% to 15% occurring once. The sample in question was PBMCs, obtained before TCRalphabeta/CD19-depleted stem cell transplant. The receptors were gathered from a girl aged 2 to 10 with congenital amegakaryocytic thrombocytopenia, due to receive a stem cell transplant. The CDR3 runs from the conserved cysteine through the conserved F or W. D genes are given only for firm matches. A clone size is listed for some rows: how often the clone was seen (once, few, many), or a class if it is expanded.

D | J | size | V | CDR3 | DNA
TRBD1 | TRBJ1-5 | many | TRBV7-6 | CASSLQGANQPQHF | TGTGCCAGCAGCCTTCAGGGGGCTAATCAGCCCCAGCATTTT
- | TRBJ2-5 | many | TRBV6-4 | CASSDKFGETQYF | TGTGCCAGCAGTGACAAATTTGGGGAGACCCAGTACTTC
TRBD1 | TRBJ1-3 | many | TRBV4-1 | CASSHGPGTGFVRNTIYF | TGCGCCAGCAGCCATGGACCCGGGACAGGGTTCGTTCGAAACACCATATATTTT
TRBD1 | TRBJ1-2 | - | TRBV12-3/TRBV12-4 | CASSGGTGGPTNYGYTF | TGTGCCAGCAGTGGGGGGACAGGGGGCCCGACTAACTATGGCTACACCTTC
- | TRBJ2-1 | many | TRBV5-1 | CASSRNLQGGNEQFF | TGCGCCAGCAGCCGGAATTTGCAGGGAGGCAATGAGCAGTTCTTC
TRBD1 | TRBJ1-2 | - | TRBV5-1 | CASSLEATGAYGYTF | TGCGCCAGCAGCTTGGAGGCGACAGGGGCCTATGGCTACACCTTC
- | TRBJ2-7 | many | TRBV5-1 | CASIPVGAGFYEQYF | TGCGCCAGCATCCCTGTGGGCGCGGGGTTCTACGAGCAGTACTTC
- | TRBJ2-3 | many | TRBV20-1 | CSARWVRDTQYF | TGCAGTGCTAGATGGGTTAGGGATACGCAGTATTTT
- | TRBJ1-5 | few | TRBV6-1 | CASFGGESEHQPQHF | TGTGCCAGCTTCGGGGGGGAGTCGGAGCATCAGCCCCAGCATTTT
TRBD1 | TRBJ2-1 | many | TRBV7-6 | CASSLEPGQGTLFF | TGTGCCAGCAGCTTAGAACCCGGACAGGGAACTTTGTTCTTC
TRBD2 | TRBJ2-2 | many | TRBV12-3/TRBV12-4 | CASSLVGTTLTGELFF | TGTGCCAGCAGTTTAGTCGGGACTACCCTCACCGGGGAGCTGTTTTTT
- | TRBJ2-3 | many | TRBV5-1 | CASSLIPSAASDTQYF | TGCGCCAGCAGCTTGATCCCTAGCGCGGCCTCCGATACGCAGTATTTT
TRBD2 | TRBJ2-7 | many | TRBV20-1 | CSAGEGRSYEQYF | TGCAGTGCTGGGGAGGGCCGTTCGTACGAGCAGTACTTC
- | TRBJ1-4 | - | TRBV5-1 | CVSSLEGDWEKLFF | TGCGTCAGCAGCTTGGAGGGTGATTGGGAAAAACTGTTTTTT
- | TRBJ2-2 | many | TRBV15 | CATSRDRVDGELFF | TGTGCCACCAGCAGAGATCGGGTTGACGGGGAGCTGTTTTTT
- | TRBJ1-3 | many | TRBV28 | CASGPDGRSGNTIYF | TGTGCCAGCGGCCCTGACGGCCGCTCTGGAAACACCATATATTTT
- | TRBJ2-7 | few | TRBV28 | CASGGSEQYF | TGTGCCAGTGGGGGGAGCGAGCAGTACTTC
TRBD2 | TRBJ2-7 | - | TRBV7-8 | CASSPSSGTSHYEQYF | TGTGCCAGCAGCCCGTCTTCCGGGACTAGTCATTACGAGCAGTACTTC
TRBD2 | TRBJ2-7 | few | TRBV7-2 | CASSLAGGPGYEQYF | TGTGCCAGCAGCTTGGCGGGAGGGCCTGGTTACGAGCAGTACTTC
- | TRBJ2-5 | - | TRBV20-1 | CSASRNRAIMETQYF | TGCAGTGCCAGCCGGAACAGGGCGATCATGGAGACCCAGTACTTC
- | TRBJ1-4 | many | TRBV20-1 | CSAHTGGACAF | TGCAGTGCTCACACCGGAGGTGCCTGCGCCTTT
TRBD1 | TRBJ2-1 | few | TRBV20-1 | CSARDDTGGSSYNEQFF | TGCAGTGCTAGAGATGACACAGGGGGATCCTCTTACAATGAGCAGTTCTTC
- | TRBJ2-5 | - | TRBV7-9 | CASSLLNMEGETQYF | TGTGCCAGCAGCTTACTCAACATGGAAGGTGAGACCCAGTACTTC
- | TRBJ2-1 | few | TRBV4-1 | CASNQSPLRGSLYNEQFF | TGCGCCAGCAACCAAAGCCCCCTCAGGGGATCTCTTTACAATGAGCAGTTCTTC
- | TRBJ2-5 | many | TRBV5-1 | CASKDSQETQYF | TGCGCCAGCAAGGACAGCCAAGAGACCCAGTACTTC
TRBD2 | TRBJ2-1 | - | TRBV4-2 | CASSQRISSSGSSYNEQFF | TGTGCCAGCAGCCAACGGATCAGTAGCAGCGGGAGCTCCTACAATGAGCAGTTCTTC
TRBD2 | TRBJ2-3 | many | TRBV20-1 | CSATKLAGVDTQYF | TGCAGTGCTACTAAGCTAGCGGGAGTAGATACGCAGTATTTT